This TCR beta chain was sequenced in a study of blood T cell repertoires in COVID-19. Assay used: immunoSEQ multiplex PCR; TCRdb lists only in-frame clones, some missing. The table shows hundreds of thousands of clones, with approximately 91% occurring only once. Trimming cost V 6 bases and J 3 bases, with 11 bases left between them. Looked up from germline, CDR1 is PRHDT and CDR2 is FYEKMQ (reference sequence). CDR3 length: 13 residues. The V and J genes are TRBV13 and TRBJ1-1; D perhaps matches TRBD1 (5 bases). This TCR was recovered from a woman aged 40 to 49 with acute COVID-19. Sequenced material: PBMCs or T cells enriched from blood (not recorded which). In DNA, the CDR3 is TGTGCCAGCAGTTCACGACAGCACACTGAAGCTTTCTTT. Protein sequence: CASSSRQHTEAFF.